This entry lists 9 T cell receptor beta chains sequenced from one sample in a study of T-cell memory formation after mild COVID-19. TCRdb independently ran MiXCR on the 5' RACE reads; one entry per CDR3 protein. Among roughly 180,000 distinct CDR3 sequences listed, about a fifth were seen once. The source material was PBMCs or a T cell subset sorted from them (not recorded which). The origin of the receptors is a man between 18 and 29 years old who had mild COVID-19 (a few samples of this study predate the infection). Cell type and time point are not known.

This chain uses TRBV19 with TRBJ2-7; D may be TRBD1 (5 bases). V dropped 5 bases and J dropped 0 bases, with 8 bases sitting between them. This CDR3 has 13 amino acids. Germline V gene lookup returns CDR1 LNHDA and CDR2 SQIVND (reference sequence). CDR3 DNA sequence: TGTGCCAGTAGTGACAGAACCTCCTACGAGCAGTACTTC. This codes for CASSDRTSYEQYF.

This clonotype has ten or more counts. The chain uses TRBV20-1 and TRBJ1-6; 8 nucleotides match TRBD1. The trim removed 6 bases at V and 12 bases at J, leaving 16 bases unmatched. This CDR3 has 15 amino acids. Germline V CDR1 and CDR2: DFQATT, SNEGSKA (reference sequence). The CDR3 is CSADADTGQDQPLHF. The CDR3 DNA is TGCAGTGCCGACGCCGACACGGGACAGGATCAACCCCTCCACTTT.

The J gene is TRBJ1-2, the V gene TRBV12-3 or TRBV12-4; tentative D call: TRBD1 (5 bases). This CDR3 comprises 13 residues. Trimming stripped 3 bases from V and 7 bases from J, with 12 bases between. The CDR3 loop is CASSFLRESGYTF. Written as DNA, the CDR3 is TGTGCCAGCAGTTTTCTCAGGGAAAGTGGCTACACCTTC.

V usage is TRBV6-1 and J usage is TRBJ1-1; a possible D gene is TRBD1 (6 bases). The CDR3 has 14 residues. CDR1 is MNHNS, CDR2 SASEGT, per germline. Deletions cut 7 bases from V and 5 bases from J, with 17 bases between. The CDR3: CASKSGGGGTEAFF. The CDR3 DNA is TGTGCCAGCAAGTCGGGGGGCGGTGGTACTGAAGCTTTCTTT.

This clonotype has just a few counts. The genes are TRBV5-1 and TRBJ1-1; D not certain. This CDR3 has 14 amino acids. From germline, CDR1 is SGHRS and CDR2 YFSETQ. V lost 1 base to trimming and J lost 2 bases, with 9 bases between them. CDR3 nucleotides: TGCGCCAGCAGCTTGTTCGACACCAACACTGAAGCTTTCTTT. Protein: CASSLFDTNTEAFF.

In its sample, this clonotype was seen a few times. Written as DNA, the CDR3 is TGTGCCAGCAGGCTAACGAATCAGCCCCAGCATTTT. Protein: CASRLTNQPQHF. The chain joins TRBV12-3 or TRBV12-4 to TRBJ1-5; D gene unclear. The CDR3 sequence is 12 residues long. Between the trimmed V and J ends, which lost 6 bases and 4 bases, there was a span of 7 bases.

The chain carries TRBV7-9 and TRBJ2-2; D unresolved. The CDR3 totals 16 residues. Trimming removed 1 base at V and 5 bases at J, with 14 bases between. The V gene's germline CDR1 is SEHNR and CDR2 FQNEAQ (reference sequence). This CDR3 is CASSLDGGIVTGELFF. The CDR3 DNA follows: TGTGCCAGCAGCTTAGACGGCGGAATTGTGACCGGGGAGCTGTTTTTT.

V and J are TRBV23-1 and TRBJ2-7, with 7 bases identical to TRBD1. TRBV23-1 is an ORF, and what it does is uncertain. CDR3 size: 14 residues. V was pared by 9 bases and J by 6 bases, with 14 bases of the junction left unmatched. The CDR3: CARRSGTARTEQYF. The CDR3 DNA reads TGCGCCAGGAGATCCGGGACAGCAAGAACCGAGCAGTACTTC.

V gene TRBV7-8 combines with J gene TRBJ2-2; D not certain. The CDR3 is 14 residues long. Between the trimmed V and J ends, which lost 1 base and 6 bases, there was a span of 9 bases. The germline CDR1 and CDR2 sequences are SGHVS and FQNEAQ. CDR3 in DNA: TGTGCCAGCAGCTTAGTGACTGGGCCCGGGGAGCTGTTTTTT. As protein: CASSLVTGPGELFF.